This T cell receptor gamma chain was captured in a study of γδ T cells in repeated Plasmodium falciparum infection. The overall study: Four controlled malaria infections with P. falciparum NF54 spanned about 23 months.

There are many counts of this clone. The protein held in TCRdb is that of a much larger clone and does not match this DNA's translation at residue 9, likely because of a read error; the protein shown is translated from the DNA. Gammadelta T cells were flow-sorted from PBMC into Vgamma9/Vdelta2+ and Vdelta2-negative populations for bulk analysis. TCRdb made new clone calls on the multiplex PCR reads using CATT. This sample has 25,000 to 35,000 gamma-chain clones; roughly 1.4% occur once, and the top ten carry roughly a fifth. Per the germline V gene, CDR1 is GITISATS and CDR2 is ISYDGTV (reference sequence). The CDR3 covers 11 residues.

The sequence was collected from a pool of human donors (malaria-infected and uninfected, not separated). The sequenced sample was gamma-delta T cells from blood. The J gene is uncalled and the V gene is TRGV9. Here the CDR3 reads CALWDSGKELF. CDR3 nucleotide sequence: TGTGCCTTGTGGGATTCGGGTAAGGAACTCTTT.